The 14 T cell receptor beta chains presented below share a single source sample, sequenced in a study of blood T cells in healthy people across ages (dated by TCRdb to between 2014 and 2017). Receptor amplification or capture employed 5' RACE. Sequencing was carried out with an Illumina HiSeq 2500. A second 7 to 11 cycle PCR used a sample-barcoded 5' primer and a J-beta primer mix. The public reads were reprocessed in TCRdb via fastp at Q25 and MiXCR, keeping in-frame beta chains. Each entry is one CDR3 protein sequence, shown with its most common DNA and genes. This sample holds 1.5 million to 1.9 million distinct CDR3 sequences; under 55% were observed only once. Roughly 3.7% of the sample rests with the top ten. The specimen sequenced was blood. These receptors were taken from a young woman in good health.

A remark on this clonotype: A junction boundary mismatches the germline segment, possibly from a read error. The rearrangement uses TRBV11-1 and TRBJ2-5; no clear D gene. This CDR3 is built from 14 residues. Germline V gene sequence: CDR1 SGHAT, CDR2 FQDESV (reference sequence). The CDR3 DNA reads as TGTGCCAGTAGCTTCTCGCCCGATTTAGAGACCCAGTACTTC. This codes for CASSFSPDLETQYF.

The chain uses TRBV12-3 or TRBV12-4 and TRBJ1-6; 7 bases are a match to TRBD1. The junction had 5 bases not matched to a gene; V was cut back by 3 bases and J by 9 bases. The CDR3 has 14 amino acids. The CDR3 sequence: CASSFGKGASPLHF. Written as DNA, the CDR3 is TGTGCCAGCAGTTTTGGCAAGGGGGCTTCACCCCTCCACTTT.

The chain has TRBV20-1 and TRBJ2-3; D unresolved. Trimming took off 0 bases at V and 7 bases at J, with 5 bases between the two ends. The germline V gene encodes CDR1 DFQATT and CDR2 SNEGSKA (reference sequence). The CDR3 is 11 residues long. CDR3: CSARDPYTQYF. The CDR3 region has the DNA TGCAGTGCTAGAGACCCCTATACGCAGTATTTT.

Regarding this clonotype: A much bigger clone sits one base away, suggesting this may be a read error. The J gene is TRBJ1-4, the V gene TRBV4-2, with D uncertain. Germline V gene data show CDR1 as LGHNA and CDR2 as YNFKEQ. The CDR3 extends over 12 amino acids. The CDR3 DNA is TGTGTCAGCAGCCCACTCGGGGAAAAACTGTTTTTT. This codes for CVSSPLGEKLFF.

The J gene is TRBJ1-1, the V gene TRBV4-3; D gene uncertain. The CDR3 loop spans 13 amino acids. CDR1 and CDR2 (germline): LGHNA, YSLEER. Trimming took off 11 bases at V and 2 bases at J, with 15 bases between the two ends. The CDR3 DNA is TGCGCCGCCAGTCTACCTTGCAACACTGAAGCTTTCTTT. This sequence encodes CAASLPCNTEAFF.

In DNA, the CDR3 is TGTGCCAGCACCATTAGGGGAGGCTTAACCAATGAGCAGTACTTC. Its protein is CASTIRGGLTNEQYF. This rearrangement joins TRBV27 to TRBJ2-5, with D perhaps matching TRBD2 (6 bases). The V end was cut by 7 bases, the J end by 11 bases, with 26 bases between. The CDR3 is made up of 15 amino acids. Germline CDR1 is MNHEY and CDR2 is SMNVEV (reference sequence).

There are many counts of this clonotype. CDR3 loop: CASSVAGGANNEQFF. CDR3 in DNA: TGTGCCAGCAGCGTAGCCGGGGGGGCCAACAATGAGCAGTTCTTC. This sequence joins TRBV9 and TRBJ2-1, with TRBD2 matching 8 bases. This CDR3 is built from 15 residues. Trimming took 0 bases from V and 5 from J; bases not matched to a gene: 4. Germline V gene lookup returns CDR1 SGDLS and CDR2 YYNGEE.

The chain links TRBV2 to TRBJ1-4; possible D gene TRBD1, 6 bases. Trimming took 2 bases from V and 4 from J, leaving 11 bases between them. CDR1 is SNHLY, CDR2 FYNNEI, per germline. There are 15 residues in the CDR3. In DNA, the CDR3 is TGTGCCAGCAGTGAAATGGGGGCCTTTAATGAAAAACTGTTTTTT. This translates into CASSEMGAFNEKLFF.

This clonotype was counted a few times. The chain joins TRBV7-9 to TRBJ1-4; 9 bases fit TRBD1. From germline, CDR1 is SEHNR and CDR2 FQNEAQ (reference sequence). J gave up 8 bases and V 4 bases, and 8 bases lay outside the gene matches. CDR3 length: 15 amino acids. The CDR3 sequence: CASSSRTGAGEKLFF. The CDR3 DNA reads as TGTGCCAGCAGCTCCCGGACAGGGGCAGGAGAAAAACTGTTTTTT.

Of note for this clonotype: At one of its ends the junction is not consistent with the germline gene, which may arise from a read error. The CDR3 loop reads CANSLQGHYGYTF. The CDR3 DNA sequence: TGTGCCAACAGCTTACAGGGTCACTATGGCTACACCTTC. This chain connects TRBV7-9 to TRBJ1-2; TRBD1 is a possible D gene (6 bases). CDR3 length: 13 amino acids. Per germline, CDR1 SEHNR and CDR2 FQNEAQ (reference sequence). The entire variable domain, with the rest obtained from reference TRBV7-9 and TRBJ1-2, is as follows: DTGVSQNPRHKITKRGQNVTFRCDPISEHNRLYWYRQTLGQGPEFLTYFQNEAQLEKSRLLSDRFSAERPKGSFSTLEIQRTEQGDSAMYLCANSLQGHYGYTFGSGTRLTVV.

The genes are TRBV3-1 and TRBJ1-2; D not certain. This CDR3 spans 13 amino acids. Germline V CDR1 and CDR2: LGHDT, YNNKEL (reference sequence). V was clipped by 1 base and J by 4 bases, with 7 bases between them. The CDR3 DNA reads TGTGCCAGCAGCCAAGCCGACCCCTATGGCTACACCTTC. Translating it yields CASSQADPYGYTF.

The gene calls are TRBV6-6 and TRBJ1-1, with D uncertain. This CDR3 contains 15 residues. V dropped 0 bases and J dropped 4 bases, with 12 bases sitting between them. From germline, CDR1 is MNHNY and CDR2 SVGAGI (reference sequence). CDR3 nucleotides: TGTGCCAGCAGTTACTCATTTGAGGGCCGCACTGAAGCTTTCTTT. As protein: CASSYSFEGRTEAFF.

Points on this clonotype: A read error may explain this, as a much larger clone is one base away. The V call is TRBV20-1, the J call TRBJ1-1; no definite D call. Trimming took off 0 bases at V and 6 bases at J, with 11 bases between the two ends. The germline V gene encodes CDR1 DFQATT and CDR2 SNEGSKA (reference sequence). The CDR3 has 13 amino acids. CDR3 sequence reads: CSARDTSDPEAFF. As DNA, the CDR3 is TGCAGTGCTAGAGATACCAGTGACCCTGAAGCTTTCTTT.

The chain links TRBV6-6 to TRBJ2-3; TRBD2 is a possible D gene (6 bases). The V and J ends lost 2 bases and 0 bases respectively, with 12 bases between them. The V gene's germline CDR1 is MNHNY and CDR2 SVGAGI (reference sequence). The CDR3 is 16 amino acids. CDR3 loop: CASSYQTRESTDTQYF. CDR3 in DNA: TGTGCCAGCAGTTACCAGACTAGGGAGAGCACAGATACGCAGTATTTT.